This T cell receptor (beta chain) came from a study of cytomegalovirus exposure and HLA in healthy donors. Study context: The roughly 130 validation repertoires were reported in a later analysis to have been generated on the same platform as the approximately 700 first-cohort repertoires. Points from the study as a whole: Most observed TCR sequences were rare, whereas some public TCRs were detected in many donors. The authors enumerated some 170 TCR beta chains as linked to cytomegalovirus.

V shed 6 bases and J 3 bases; nucleotides not matched to a gene: 3. This CDR3 has 14 residues. Per germline, CDR1 MNHEY and CDR2 SMNVEV (reference sequence). Of note for this clone: Its antigen is unknown.

Data came from immunoSEQ multiplex PCR; TCRdb stores just in-frame clones and leaves some out. The table has around 230,000 clones, approximately 83% seen once. Specimen: PBMCs. This rearrangement joins TRBV27 to TRBJ2-1; 9 positions match TRBD2. The receptor's source is a woman aged 25 to 39 in good health and CMV-seropositive. CDR3 nucleotide sequence: TGTGCCAGCAGGACTAGCGGAGACTACAATGAGCAGTTCTTC. It yields the protein CASRTSGDYNEQFF.